The 26 T cell receptor beta chains reported below all come from one sample, sequenced in a study of T cell responses to AZD1222 COVID-19 vaccine. Some clones are missing from TCRdb's copy, which holds only in-frame ones; the method was immunoSEQ multiplex PCR. This sample has some 140,000 clones; approximately 89% occur once, and the top ten carry about 3%. The sample in question was peripheral blood, obtained on day 0 of AZD1222 vaccination. These TCRs come from an adult in good health.

This clone was picked up one time. The V and J genes are TRBV15 and TRBJ1-5; 9 bases map to TRBD1. The CDR3 contains 14 residues. Germline values: CDR1 LNHNV, CDR2 YYDKDF (reference sequence). After removal of 4 bases from V and 6 bases from J, the junction contained 4 bases not matched to a gene. The CDR3 is CATSTGTGTQPQHF. The CDR3 nucleotides read TGTGCCACCAGCACCGGGACAGGGACTCAGCCCCAGCATTTT. Full variable domain (outside the CDR3, taken from reference TRBV15 and TRBJ1-5): DAMVIQNPRYQVTQFGKPVTLSCSQTLNHNVMYWYQQKSSQAPKLLFHYYDKDFNNEADTPDNFQSRRPNTSFCFLDIRSPGLGDTAMYLCATSTGTGTQPQHFGDGTRLSIL.

The chain recombines TRBV7-8 with TRBJ1-5, with 8 bases aligning to TRBD1. The CDR3 is made up of 16 amino acids. Germline V gene data show CDR1 as SGHVS and CDR2 as FQNEAQ. V shed 3 bases and J 8 bases; nucleotides not matched to a gene: 12. CDR3: CASSFLDREFYEPQHF. CDR3 nucleotides: TGTGCCAGCAGCTTCTTGGACAGGGAATTTTACGAGCCCCAGCATTTT.

The chain is built from TRBV7-3 and TRBJ2-1; 10 positions match TRBD2. Germline-derived CDR1 and CDR2 are SGHTA and FQGTGA. The V segment lost 5 bases and the J segment 7 bases; nucleotides outside the gene matches: 8. The CDR3 length is 15 residues. CDR3 DNA sequence: TGTGCCAGCAGCCCCAGCGGGGGGGCCGGAAATGAGCAGTTCTTC. Protein: CASSPSGGAGNEQFF.

The chain uses TRBV19 and TRBJ2-7; 8 bases fit TRBD1. Germline CDR1 is LNHDA and CDR2 is SQIVND (reference sequence). V dropped 5 bases and J dropped 1; count of bases not matched to a gene: 4. CDR3 size: 14 residues. CDR3 protein: CASSAGGWSYEQYF. CDR3 nucleotides: TGTGCCAGTAGTGCAGGGGGCTGGTCCTACGAGCAGTACTTC.

V is TRBV11-3 and J is TRBJ1-2; D unclear. Germline loops: CDR1 SGHNT, CDR2 YENEEA. V was shortened by 0 bases and J by 4 bases, with 12 bases between the two germline ends. CDR3 length: 15 residues. The DNA of the CDR3 is TGTGCCAGCAGCTTAGATGGAACGGCCGGCTATGGCTACACCTTC. Translation: CASSLDGTAGYGYTF.

The chain couples TRBV10-3 to TRBJ2-3, with TRBD2 identical over 9 bases. The J segment lost 6 bases and the V segment lost 0 bases, leaving 10 bases of the junction unmatched. The CDR3 consists of 17 residues. Germline assignment: CDR1 ENHRY and CDR2 SYGVKD. In DNA form, the CDR3 reads TGTGCCATCAGTGAGTCGAAGGTAGCGGGAGTGACGGATACGCAGTATTTT. Translated, it gives CAISESKVAGVTDTQYF.

This rearrangement joins TRBV28 to TRBJ2-3; perhaps TRBD1 as D (6 bases). The V end was cut by 1 base, the J end by 7 bases, with 12 bases between. The CDR3 sequence is 14 residues long. Germline assignment: CDR1 MDHEN and CDR2 SYDVKM. CDR3 loop: CASSLLSRGNTQYF. For the CDR3, the DNA is TGTGCCAGCAGTTTATTGTCAAGGGGGAATACGCAGTATTTT.

J is TRBJ2-6 and V is TRBV7-9; D ambiguous. This CDR3 has 15 amino acids. Trimming took 3 bases from V and 0 from J, leaving 6 bases between them. Germline loops: CDR1 SEHNR, CDR2 FQNEAQ (reference sequence). The CDR3 nucleotides read TGTGCCAGCAGCTTCCTATCCTCTGGGGCCAACGTCCTGACTTTC. This gives the protein CASSFLSSGANVLTF.

The V gene is TRBV20-1, the J gene TRBJ2-4; no firm D call. The CDR3 has 10 amino acids. CDR1 is DFQATT and CDR2 is SNEGSKA in the germline V gene (reference sequence). V was pared by 6 bases and J by 6 bases, with 6 bases between. CDR3: CSAGPNIQYF. The CDR3 DNA reads TGCAGTGCCGGTCCAAACATTCAGTACTTC.

The chain links TRBV11-3 to TRBJ2-2; no firm D call. The CDR3 extends over 18 amino acids. Looked up from germline, CDR1 is SGHNT and CDR2 is YENEEA. V was cut by 5 bases and J by 1 base, with 20 bases left in between. CDR3 residues: CASSPTGSWILNTGELFF. CDR3 bases: TGTGCCAGCAGCCCGACGGGCAGTTGGATCCTGAACACCGGGGAGCTGTTTTTT.

The chain is built from TRBV10-2 and TRBJ1-5; no firm D call. This CDR3 spans 13 amino acids. Germline V gene sequence: CDR1 WSHSY, CDR2 SAAADI. Trimming cost V 6 bases and J 5 bases, with 11 bases left between them. The CDR3 is CASRQEGYQPQHF. As DNA, the CDR3 is TGCGCCAGCAGACAAGAGGGTTATCAGCCCCAGCATTTT.

The chain is built from TRBV6-5 and TRBJ1-3, with D possibly matching TRBD1 (5 bases). Looked up from germline, CDR1 is MNHEY and CDR2 is SVGAGI. The CDR3 spans 15 residues. Trimming removed 5 bases from V and 4 bases from J, with 15 bases in between. Written as DNA, the CDR3 is TGTGCCAGCAGTAGTCCGGGGGGAGGAGGAAACACCATATATTTT. Translating gives CASSSPGGGGNTIYF.

This chain joins TRBV11-3 and TRBJ2-2, with unresolved D. The CDR3 runs to 17 residues. Trimming left V 0 bases short and J 4 bases short, with 15 bases between. The V gene's germline CDR1 is SGHNT and CDR2 YENEEA. The CDR3 DNA reads as TGTGCCAGCAGCTTAGACCCGGGTTCTACTCTCACCGGGGAGCTGTTTTTT. It specifies CASSLDPGSTLTGELFF.

The V call is TRBV6-5, the J call TRBJ2-7; 14 nucleotides match TRBD2. Germline CDR1 reads MNHEY; CDR2 reads SVGAGI. V dropped 2 bases and J dropped 6; count of bases not matched to a gene: 3. The CDR3 contains 15 residues. CDR3 loop: CASSYQGLAGAEQYF. DNA for the CDR3: TGTGCCAGCAGTTACCAGGGACTAGCGGGAGCCGAGCAGTACTTC.

A few counts support this clone. V is TRBV11-3 and J is TRBJ1-2; no reliable D call. The CDR3 covers 13 residues. Germline CDR1 is SGHNT and CDR2 is YENEEA. The germline V and J ends were trimmed by 1 base and 0 bases, with 3 bases remaining between them. CDR3: CASSLGPNYGYTF. CDR3 DNA: TGTGCCAGCAGCTTAGGACCTAACTATGGCTACACCTTC.

The chain combines TRBV6-5 with TRBJ1-1; no clear D gene. Per germline, CDR1 MNHEY and CDR2 SVGAGI. Trimming shortened V by 6 bases and J by 3 bases, and 11 bases separated the two germline ends. This CDR3 contains 13 residues. CDR3 protein: CASSLLPDTEAFF. CDR3 DNA: TGTGCCAGCAGCCTACTCCCCGACACTGAAGCTTTCTTT.

The chain combines TRBV15 with TRBJ1-5, with 7 nucleotides matching TRBD1. CDR1 is LNHNV, CDR2 YYDKDF, per germline (reference sequence). After removal of 8 bases from V and 6 bases from J, the junction contained 7 bases not matched to a gene. CDR3 size: 13 residues. CDR3 nucleotide sequence: TGTGCCACCGGACAGGCCGCTGCTCAGCCCCAGCATTTT. It codes for CATGQAAAQPQHF.

The chain is built from TRBV11-3 and TRBJ2-7; either TRBD1 or TRBD2 may fit D (6 bases each). CDR1 SGHNT and CDR2 YENEEA come from the germline V gene. This CDR3 is 17 amino acids long. Trimming took 4 bases from V and 1 from J, leaving 20 bases between them. CDR3 amino acids: CASSSRPGQGTSYEQYF. In nucleotides, the CDR3 is TGTGCCAGCAGCTCCCGTCCGGGGCAGGGGACTTCCTACGAGCAGTACTTC.

This chain links TRBV10-1 with TRBJ2-1; D assignment may be TRBD1 or TRBD2 (5 bases each). The V end was cut by 4 bases, the J end by 4 bases, with 11 bases between. The germline V gene encodes CDR1 WNHNN and CDR2 SYGVQD (reference sequence). The CDR3 has 14 residues. CDR3 nucleotides: TGCGCCAGCAGTGCGTGGGGGAGATACAATGAGCAGTTCTTC. Protein: CASSAWGRYNEQFF.

The rearrangement links TRBV15 to TRBJ2-2, with D unresolved. Trimming stripped 1 base from V and 7 bases from J, with 7 bases between. This CDR3 is 13 amino acids long. Germline loops: CDR1 LNHNV, CDR2 YYDKDF (reference sequence). CDR3 DNA sequence: TGTGCCACCAGCAGAGGATACAGCGGGGAGCTGTTTTTT. Translating it yields CATSRGYSGELFF.

V is TRBV18 and J is TRBJ2-1, with TRBD1 matching over 10 bases. With 3 bases clipped from V and 3 bases from J, the junction kept 2 bases outside the gene matches. CDR1 is KGHSH and CDR2 is LQKENI in the germline V gene. CDR3 length: 15 amino acids. The CDR3, as DNA: TGTGCCAGCTCACCGGGACAGGGGTTCTACAATGAGCAGTTCTTC. Its protein product is CASSPGQGFYNEQFF.

The chain has TRBV2 and TRBJ1-2; 9 bases match TRBD1. The CDR3 runs to 13 residues. In germline, CDR1 is SNHLY, CDR2 FYNNEI. The ends lost 3 bases at V and 6 bases at J; junction bases unmatched: 2. The CDR3 sequence: CASSDDRGNGYTF. The CDR3, as DNA: TGTGCCAGCAGTGACGACAGGGGGAATGGCTACACCTTC.

This clone was seen once. The V call is TRBV4-1, the J call TRBJ2-3, with no clear D. V lost 1 base, J lost 1 base, and 3 bases lay in between. This CDR3 is 13 amino acids long. Germline loops: CDR1 MGHRA, CDR2 YSYEKL. CDR3 protein: CASSQAGTDTQYF. CDR3 in DNA: TGCGCCAGCAGCCAAGCGGGCACAGATACGCAGTATTTT.

This chain joins TRBV6-5 and TRBJ2-3; D call uncertain. V gave up 4 bases and J gave up 1 base, with 15 bases separating them. The CDR3 length is 16 residues. Looked up from germline, CDR1 is MNHEY and CDR2 is SVGAGI. The CDR3 DNA sequence: TGTGCCAGCAGTTTCTACAATGGGTTTCGCACAGATACGCAGTATTTT. This translates into CASSFYNGFRTDTQYF.

The chain recombines TRBV11-3 with TRBJ1-5; D unclear. Per the germline V gene, CDR1 is SGHNT and CDR2 is YENEEA. V was clipped by 0 bases and J by 6 bases, with 6 bases between them. The CDR3 length is 13 residues. The CDR3 DNA reads TGTGCCAGCAGCTTAGACCGGGGTCAGCCCCAGCATTTT. Encoded protein: CASSLDRGQPQHF.

This clone was seen more than once but under ten times. The chain recombines TRBV7-3 with TRBJ1-2; possibly TRBD1 for D (6 bases). The CDR3 sequence is 15 residues long. CDR1 and CDR2 (germline): SGHTA, FQGTGA. Trimming cost V 5 bases and J 1 base, with 14 bases left between them. CDR3 coding DNA: TGTGCCAGCAGCCCGATGGGGGCTGGTAACTATGGCTACACCTTC. Translated: CASSPMGAGNYGYTF.